Listed below are T cell receptor beta chains from one sample, sequenced in a study of cytomegalovirus exposure and HLA in healthy donors. Profiling relied on immunoSEQ multiplex PCR, and the TCRdb table lists in-frame clones only, not all of them. In all, the sample yields 45,000 to 60,000 clones. Source material: PBMCs. Every receptor here comes from a woman in her forties in good health and CMV-seronegative. The CDR3 runs from the conserved cysteine through the conserved F or W. D genes are given only for firm matches.

d_call | j_call | v_call | cdr3_nt | cdr3_aa
NA | TRBJ1-1 | TRBV30 | TGTGCCTGTGCACAGAGGAACACTGAAGCTTTCTTT | CACAQRNTEAFF
NA | TRBJ2-5 | TRBV6-5 | TGTGCCAGCAGTTCCCTAGTGAGCAAGGAGACCCAGTACTTC | CASSSLVSKETQYF
NA | TRBJ1-6 | TRBV7-2 | TGTGCCAGCAGCTTAGGAACAGGGAGTAATTCACCCCTCCACTTT | CASSLGTGSNSPLHF
NA | TRBJ2-3 | TRBV27 | TGTGCCAGCAGTTTTCGAGGAGTCACCGGAGATACGCAGTATTTT | CASSFRGVTGDTQYF
NA | TRBJ1-5 | TRBV7-9 | TGTGCCAGCAGCTTCCTAGAAGGCAATCAGCCCCAGCATTTT | CASSFLEGNQPQHF
TRBD1 | TRBJ2-7 | TRBV18 | TGTGCCAGCTCACCAGGGACAGGGTTACTTCACGAGCAGTACTTC | CASSPGTGLLHEQYF
NA | TRBJ2-7 | TRBV7-8 | TGTGCCAGCAGCTGGGGGGGCAAAGCTCCTACCTTC | CASSWGGKAPTF
TRBD2 | TRBJ2-1 | TRBV7-9 | TGTGCCAGCAGCTTGGGACTAGAGGCTGAGCAGTTCTTC | CASSLGLEAEQFF
TRBD1 | TRBJ1-2 | TRBV12-5 | TGTGCTAGTGGTAAGGAGACAGGGAACTATGGCTACACCTTC | CASGKETGNYGYTF
TRBD1 | TRBJ2-2 | TRBV11-2 | TGTGCCAGCAGCTTCGTGACAGGGGATACCGGGGAGCTGTTTTTT | CASSFVTGDTGELFF
TRBD1 | TRBJ1-1 | TRBV7-9 | TGTGCCAGCAGCCCGGGCAGGGGGGAGAACACTGAAGCTTTCTTT | CASSPGRGENTEAFF
TRBD2 | TRBJ2-3 | TRBV5-8 | TGTGCCAGAGGGAGGGTGTCACTGGATACGCAGTATTTT | CARGRVSLDTQYF
NA | TRBJ1-6 | TRBV5-6 | TGTGCCAGCAGCCTCGGCGGAGTAAATTCACCCCTCCACTTT | CASSLGGVNSPLHF
NA | TRBJ2-1 | TRBV19 | TGTGCCAGTAGAGGGGGTATACTTCAGCCCTACAATGAGCAGTTCTTC | CASRGGILQPYNEQFF
TRBD1 | TRBJ1-1 | TRBV7-8 | TGTGCCAGCAGCCCCCTATTGGTCGACAGGGGAGCTTTCTTT | CASSPLLVDRGAFF
NA | TRBJ2-5 | TRBV7-3 | TGTGCCAGCGCCGCAGTCCGGGGGGAGACCCAGTACTTC | CASAAVRGETQYF
NA | TRBJ1-1 | TRBV7-9 | TGTGCCAGCAGCTTAAGTTCCGGGGGGGAAGTGACTGAAGCTTTCTTT | CASSLSSGGEVTEAFF
TRBD2 | TRBJ2-1 | TRBV2 | TGTGCCAGCAGGAAACCCGGGGGGGCGGTCGGGGAGCAGTTCTTC | CASRKPGGAVGEQFF
TRBD1 | TRBJ2-6 | TRBV28 | TGTGCCAGCAGAACGACAGGGTCTGGTGGCAACGTCCTGACTTTC | CASRTTGSGGNVLTF
NA | TRBJ1-4 | TRBV4-2 | TGTGCCAGCAGCCAAGACAGGAACACTAATGAAAAACTGTTTTTT | CASSQDRNTNEKLFF
TRBD1 | TRBJ1-1 | TRBV29-1 | TGCAGCGTTCAGACCCAGGGGGACACTGAAGCTTTCTTT | CSVQTQGDTEAFF
TRBD2 | TRBJ2-3 | TRBV10-2 | TGCGCCAGCTCAGCGGGGGGGAGTGCTAGCACAGATACGCAGTATTTT | CASSAGGSASTDTQYF
TRBD1 | TRBJ1-5 | TRBV15 | TGTGCCACCAGCAGCGGACAGGGGGCACAGGAGCCCCAGCATTTT | CATSSGQGAQEPQHF
NA | TRBJ2-1 | TRBV5-3 | TGTGCCAGAAGCTTGAATTATTCGGGGGAAAGGCACAATGAGCAGTTCTTC | CARSLNYSGERHNEQFF
NA | TRBJ1-5 | TRBV2 | TGTGCCAGCAGTGAACGACAGAGCAATCAGCCCCAGCATTTT | CASSERQSNQPQHF
NA | TRBJ2-7 | TRBV2 | TGTGCCAGCAGTGAAGGGCTAGGGGCGGAGCAGTACTTC | CASSEGLGAEQYF
TRBD1 | TRBJ2-3 | TRBV9 | TGTGCCAGCAGCGCACTACCGGGACAGGGGGCGAGCACAGATACGCAGTATTTT | CASSALPGQGASTDTQYF
TRBD2 | TRBJ2-1 | TRBV7-3 | TGTGCCAGCAGCAGACCGAGGCCGGGAGGGCCCAATGAGCAGTTCTTC | CASSRPRPGGPNEQFF
TRBD2 | TRBJ2-1 | TRBV10-1 | TGCGCCAGCCTGCTAGGGACTAGCGAAAATGAGCAGTTCTTC | CASLLGTSENEQFF
NA | TRBJ2-7 | TRBV25-1 | TGTGCCAGCAGTGAATATGGGGGCAGGGAGCAGTACTTC | CASSEYGGREQYF
NA | TRBJ1-6 | TRBV10-3 | TGTGCCATCAGTGAGTCTGGGGGCAGGTTGACGGATTCACCCCTCCACTTT | CAISESGGRLTDSPLHF
NA | TRBJ1-1 | TRBV6-5 | TGTGCCAGCAGTTATGACTTTAACAGGGCCAAAGCTTTCTTT | CASSYDFNRAKAFF
NA | TRBJ1-1 | TRBV2 | TGTGCCAGCAGTGAAGAGGGAGGCCAGCAAGCTTTCTTT | CASSEEGGQQAFF
TRBD1 | TRBJ1-5 | TRBV6-1 | TGTGCCAGCAGCGGCGGACAGGGCCGAAATCAGCCCCAGCATTTT | CASSGGQGRNQPQHF
NA | TRBJ1-1 | TRBV4-2 | TGTGCCAGCAGCCAACTGGGGGGAAACACTGAAGCTTTCTTT | CASSQLGGNTEAFF
NA | TRBJ2-3 | TRBV9 | TGTGCCAGCAGCGTAGTTGGCGGGAGCACAGATACGCAGTATTTT | CASSVVGGSTDTQYF
TRBD2 | TRBJ2-3 | TRBV6-4 | TGTGCCAGCAGTCCGAGGTGGACTAGCGGGAGCTTGGTAGATAAGCAGTATTTT | CASSPRWTSGSLVDKQYF
TRBD2 | TRBJ2-7 | TRBV7-6 | TGTGCCAGCAGCTTAGCGACTAGCGGGGGGTACGAGCAGTACTTC | CASSLATSGGYEQYF
TRBD1 | TRBJ1-3 | TRBV13 | TGTGCCAGCTCGGACAGGGGGCTAGGAAACACCATATATTTT | CASSDRGLGNTIYF
TRBD1 | TRBJ1-1 | TRBV19 | TGTGCCAGTAGCAATGGCGGGACAGGGGGCCTGAACACTGAAGCTTTCTTT | CASSNGGTGGLNTEAFF
NA | TRBJ1-2 | TRBV6-6 | TGTGCCAGCACCAACTACCGGGAAAGGGCTAACTATGGCTACACCTTC | CASTNYRERANYGYTF
NA | TRBJ1-3 | TRBV7-2 | TGTGCCAGCAGCCCGACAGGAAATGGGGGAAACACCATATATTTT | CASSPTGNGGNTIYF
NA | TRBJ1-2 | TRBV29-1 | TGCAGCTCCCAGACTAACTATGGCTACACCTTC | CSSQTNYGYTF
TRBD1 | TRBJ1-1 | TRBV28 | TGTGCCAGCAGTTTACCTGCCAGGGGGTTCACTGAAGCTTTCTTT | CASSLPARGFTEAFF
NA | TRBJ1-6 | TRBV18 | TGTGCCAGCTCAAGGACAGAGAGCTATTCACCCCTCCACTTT | CASSRTESYSPLHF
NA | TRBJ2-7 | TRBV7-2 | TGTGCCAGCAGCCCTACAGGGCCCGCGAGCAAATACTTC | CASSPTGPASKYF
TRBD2 | TRBJ2-5 | TRBV18 | TGTGCCAGCTCACCCCTCGTGCGGGAGATGGTAGAGACCCAGTACTTC | CASSPLVREMVETQYF
TRBD1 | TRBJ1-5 | TRBV28 | TGTGCCAGCAGTTACAGGGGCGACAATCAGCCCCAGCATTTT | CASSYRGDNQPQHF
NA | TRBJ1-4 | TRBV6-4 | TGTGCCAGCAGTGACAGCGGGGAGCCTAATGAAAAACTGTTTTTT | CASSDSGEPNEKLFF
NA | TRBJ2-7 | TRBV19 | TGTGCCAGTAGTCCCCCGGACAGTAGCTCCTACGAGCAGTACTTC | CASSPPDSSSYEQYF
NA | TRBJ2-2 | TRBV9 | TGTGCCAGCAGCGTAGGGTGGGCAGGGGATACCGGGGAGCTGTTTTTT | CASSVGWAGDTGELFF
TRBD2 | TRBJ2-5 | TRBV4-1 | TGCGCCAGCAGCCAAGATGAAAGCGGGAGGCCCCAAGAGACCCAGTACTTC | CASSQDESGRPQETQYF
NA | TRBJ1-1 | TRBV18 | TGTGCCAGCTCACCCGCCAGGGGAGGGGACACTGAAGCTTTCTTT | CASSPARGGDTEAFF